This T cell receptor (beta chain) was obtained from a study of identical twins (dated by TCRdb to about 2016). Regarding the complete study: To test whether fetal clonotypes persist, this study deep-sequenced TCR alpha and beta repertoires from monozygotic twins, from unrelated adults of various ages, and from cord blood. To rule out contamination, replicate twin experiments were performed at different times with different library preparation protocols.

Of note for this clonotype: Its antigen remains undetermined. No clone much larger than this one lies a single base away; base qualities are absent.

As encoded in the germline V gene, CDR1 is MNHEY while CDR2 is SVGEGT. V sheds 8 bases and J sheds 7 bases, leaving 12 bases between their ends. Taken from cysteine to phenylalanine, the CDR3 has 12 residues. Left in the record is the CDR3 DNA by itself, 36 bases read in frame from the first base. Receptor amplification or capture employed 5' RACE. TCRdb shows the sequencer as Illumina HiSeq 2000. Template switching added a universal primer binding site, and the final cDNA carried a unique molecular identifier that allowed TCR cDNA molecules to be counted accurately. First-strand cDNA for TCR alpha and beta chains was synthesized from specific primers in the conserved constant-segment region. Each cDNA library was double barcoded, with a SMART-Mk sample barcode plus Illumina barcodes, to control for contamination. TruSeq adapter sequences, together with Illumina sample barcodes, were added in two successive PCR steps. TCR alpha and beta cDNA libraries were sequenced on the Illumina HiSeq platform with custom primers. In the authors' own workflow: Unique molecular identifiers were extracted from raw reads with MiGEC, and CDR3 positions were determined with MiXCR. For each individual, recombination models were inferred using an EM algorithm with the repgenHMM and IGoR tools. The tcR package in R was used for shared clonotype analysis, with sharing normalized by the product of cloneset sizes. To study raw recombination free of thymic and clonal selection effects, out-of-frame nonproductive sequences were analyzed. Clones were called with MiXCR by TCRdb after fastp trimmed the public reads at Q25, and only in-frame beta chains were retained. Merged by CDR3 protein, the rows form single entries marked with the most common genes and DNA. These V and J calls are TCRdb output, not the study's own analysis. The sample profile shows 570,000 or so distinct CDR3 sequences; 9.6% of them were found once. Of the sample, under 3% falls within the top ten clones.

Beyond this particular receptor, the publication reports: A weaker excess of twin sharing was found in beta out-of-frame sequences because the signal-to-noise ratio was lowered by fewer shared sequences. In monozygotic twins, recombination models systematically underestimated out-of-frame TCR alpha sharing, but the models matched the sharing seen between unrelated individuals. Because the same donors could not be followed over many years, the conclusions depended on cross-sectional statistical analysis. Compared with coincidental sharing between unrelated individuals, out-of-frame TCR alpha sequences shared between twins had an excess of sequences with low generation probability. Invariant T cells such as MAIT and iNKT could partly confound zero-insertion analyses, although diverse VJ usage argued against such confounding for most clonotypes. Abundant cord blood beta clonotypes had fewer insertions, young adult naive repertoires showed a similar but weaker trend, and memory repertoires showed no such trend.

Every donor in the study was a healthy Caucasian. Three pairs of female monozygotic twins, all aged roughly 18 to 29 years, were included in the twin cohort. The RNA used for TCR libraries was isolated from peripheral blood mononuclear cells. These data are also associated with another study on yellow fever vaccine responses in identical twins. From the second report: According to the authors, in identical twins the way T cells responded to vaccination appeared partly convergent and partly personalized. Focusing on identical twins, the study followed the T cell clones that responded to the vaccine, and did so with precision.

Material for sequencing was PBMCs. The sequence came from a woman between 18 and 29 years old in good health. Rearrangement joined TRBV6-2 or TRBV6-3 to TRBJ2-1, with no confidently assigned D gene. The DNA sequence is given as TGTGCCAGCTCGATTCCCTGGAATGAGCAGTTCTTC. This translates into CASSIPWNEQFF.